This TCR beta chain was sequenced during a study of blood T cell repertoires in COVID-19. Study as a whole: Donors in the United States, Italy and Spain gave samples during acute or convalescent COVID-19.

Sequenced by immunoSEQ multiplex PCR; TCRdb stores in-frame clones only, minus some. The sample carries about 160,000 clones, 70% to 85% recorded once. The CDR3 length is 16 residues. The germline gives CDR1 SSHAT, CDR2 FNYEAQ (reference sequence). J gave up 4 bases and V 5 bases, and 12 bases lay outside the gene matches. The receptor was isolated from a man older than 75 with COVID-19, enrolled during active disease. The chain uses TRBV7-7 and TRBJ2-5, with 8 bases fitting TRBD1. Sample: peripheral blood. The CDR3 protein is CASSRSGQGGGETQYF. The CDR3 DNA reads as TGTGCCAGCAGCCGATCTGGACAGGGTGGGGGAGAGACCCAGTACTTC. Full variable domain (rest looked up from reference TRBV7-7 and TRBJ2-5): GAGVSQSPRYKVTKRGQDVTLRCDPISSHATLYWYQQALGQGPEFLTYFNYEAQPDKSGLPSDRFSAERPEGSISTLTIQRTEQRDSAMYRCASSRSGQGGGETQYFGPGTRLLVL.